This T cell receptor beta chain came from a study of blood T cells in healthy people across ages. General study points: The recorded TCR beta diversity per million T cells decreased in a roughly linear manner with age.

In the case of this clonotype: Its matching antigen is unknown.

Using a J-beta primer mix together with a sample-barcoded 5' primer, a second PCR was run for roughly 7 to 11 cycles. One entry per CDR3 protein results from TCRdb running MiXCR on the 5' RACE reads. The sample has hundreds of thousands of distinct CDR3 sequences, around three fifths seen once. Per the germline V gene, CDR1 is ENHRY and CDR2 is SYGVKD. The CDR3 length is 15 residues. V was pared by 9 bases and J by 5 bases, with 17 bases between. This TCR was recovered from a man in his fifties or sixties in good health. The gene calls are TRBV10-3 and TRBJ1-6; maybe TRBD1 (5 bases). Sample: blood. The CDR3 bases are TGTGCCATTTCATCGGGACGGGGGAATAATTCACCCCTCCACTTT. This codes for CAISSGRGNNSPLHF.